The clone carrying this T cell receptor beta chain was recorded many times. This sample is part of a study of T cells in Graves' hyperthyroidism and ophthalmopathy. Newly diagnosed patients aged 18 to 65 had hyperthyroidism of under 2 months' duration. Amplified TCR beta CDR3 regions derived from RNA transcripts. Primed by the HTBI set, a first-round RT-PCR was run on the TCR CDR3. TCRdb analysed the multiplex PCR reads with MiXCR anew, one entry per CDR3 protein. The sample contains around 350,000 distinct CDR3 sequences, 20% to 30% of which appear only once. Looked up from germline, CDR1 is SQVTM and CDR2 is ANQGSEA. The CDR3 is 12 amino acids. V lost 4 bases and J lost 1, with 8 bases in between.

The receptor's source is a man in his forties or fifties with Graves' hyperthyroidism. The source material was blood. The rearrangement uses TRBV29-1 and TRBJ2-7, with D unclear. CDR3 sequence (DNA): TGCAGCGTTGCTGAAGGTTCCTACGAGCAGTACTTC. Encoded protein: CSVAEGSYEQYF.